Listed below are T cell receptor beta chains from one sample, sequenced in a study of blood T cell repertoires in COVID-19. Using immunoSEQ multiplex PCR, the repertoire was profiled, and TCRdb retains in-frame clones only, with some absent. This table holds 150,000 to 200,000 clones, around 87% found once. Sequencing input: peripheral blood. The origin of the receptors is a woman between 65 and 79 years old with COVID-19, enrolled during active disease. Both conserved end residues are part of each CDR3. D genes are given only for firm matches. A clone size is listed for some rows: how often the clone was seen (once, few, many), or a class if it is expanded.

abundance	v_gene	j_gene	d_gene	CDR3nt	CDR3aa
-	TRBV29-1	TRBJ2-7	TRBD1	TGCAGCGTTGAAGTTGGGGACAGGGTTAACGAGCAGTACTTC	CSVEVGDRVNEQYF
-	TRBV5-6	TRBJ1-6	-	TGTGCCAGCAGCTTGGATCGAGAAGGAGAGAGGCCCCTCCACTTT	CASSLDREGERPLHF
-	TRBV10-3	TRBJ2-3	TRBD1	TGTGCCATCAGCCCTAGACAGGGTTACACAGATACGCAGTATTTT	CAISPRQGYTDTQYF
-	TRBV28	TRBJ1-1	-	TGTGCCAGCAGTTTACCCACAGGGTACAGCACTGAAGCTTTCTTT	CASSLPTGYSTEAFF
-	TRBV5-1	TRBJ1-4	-	TGCGCCAGCAGCCCGCAATCAGGGAGGGAAAAACTGTTTTTT	CASSPQSGREKLFF
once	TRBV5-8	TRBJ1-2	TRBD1	TGTGCCAGCATGGGACAGAGTAACTATGGCTACACCTTC	CASMGQSNYGYTF
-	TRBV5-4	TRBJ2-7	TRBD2	TGTGCCAGCAGCTTGGAGCGGGGCTCCTACGAGCAGTACTTC	CASSLERGSYEQYF
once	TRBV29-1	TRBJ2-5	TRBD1	TGCAGCGCGGACAGGGGGCAAGAGACCCAGTACTTC	CSADRGQETQYF
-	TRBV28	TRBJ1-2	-	TGTGCCAGCAGTTTAGGGACTATCTATGGCTACACCTTC	CASSLGTIYGYTF
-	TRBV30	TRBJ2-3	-	TGTGCCTGGAGTGGGTTTTTCGGGAGCACAGATACGCAGTATTTT	CAWSGFFGSTDTQYF
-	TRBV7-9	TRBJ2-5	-	TGTGCCAGCAGCTTTGGGCCAGGGAAACAAGAGACCCAGTACTTC	CASSFGPGKQETQYF
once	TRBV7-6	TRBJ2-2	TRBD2	TGTGCCAGCAGCCCCCGTGCTAGCGGGAACACCGGGGAGCTGTTTTTT	CASSPRASGNTGELFF
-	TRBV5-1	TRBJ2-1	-	TGCGCCAGCAGCTTGGGTCTCCCCCTTCTAGTCTACAATGAGCAGTTCTTC	CASSLGLPLLVYNEQFF
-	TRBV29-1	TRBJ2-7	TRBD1	TGCAGCGTGGGACAGGGTGGCGACGAGCAGTACTTC	CSVGQGGDEQYF
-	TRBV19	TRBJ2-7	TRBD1	TGTGCCAGTAGCCATGGACAGGGAGAGCAGTACTTC	CASSHGQGEQYF
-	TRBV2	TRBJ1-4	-	TGTGCCAGCAGGTCCGAGGGGGCAACTAATGAAAAACTGTTTTTT	CASRSEGATNEKLFF
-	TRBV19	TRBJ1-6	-	TGTGCCAGTAGTCTCCGACAGCCTAATTCACCCCTCCACTTT	CASSLRQPNSPLHF
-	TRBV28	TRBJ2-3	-	TGTGCCAGCACCGTAGTGAGGGACAAGGAGGATACGCAGTATTTT	CASTVVRDKEDTQYF
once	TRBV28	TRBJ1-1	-	TGTGCCAGCAGTTTCCCGGGACACCCGAACACTGAAGCTTTCTTT	CASSFPGHPNTEAFF
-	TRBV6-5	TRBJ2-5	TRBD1	TGTGCCAGCAGTTACGGACAGGGAGAGACCCAGTACTTC	CASSYGQGETQYF
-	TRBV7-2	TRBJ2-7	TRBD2	TGTGCCAGCAGCTGGGGAGGTAGCGGGAGAAGGGAGCAGTACTTC	CASSWGGSGRREQYF
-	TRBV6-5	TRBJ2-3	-	TGTGCCAGCAGTCTACAGGGATATCTCACAGATACGCAGTATTTT	CASSLQGYLTDTQYF
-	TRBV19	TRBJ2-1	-	TGTGCCAGTAGTATTGGTACAGGCCTTAAGAATAATGAGCAGTTCTTC	CASSIGTGLKNNEQFF
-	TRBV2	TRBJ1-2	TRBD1	TGTGCCAGCACCGACCTCAGGGGGTACGGCTACACCTTC	CASTDLRGYGYTF
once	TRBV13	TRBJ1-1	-	TGTGCCAGCAGCTTAGGGTCAGGGTTGGTGGTTTCTGAAGCTTTCTTT	CASSLGSGLVVSEAFF
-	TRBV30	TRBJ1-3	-	TGTGCCTGGAGGACTAGCTCTGGAAACACCATATATTTT	CAWRTSSGNTIYF
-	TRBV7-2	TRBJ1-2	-	TGTGCCAGCAGCTCACAGGTTAGCTATGGCTACACCTTC	CASSSQVSYGYTF
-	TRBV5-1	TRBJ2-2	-	TGCGCCAGCAGCTTGAGTAACGAGAACGGGGAGCTGTTTTTT	CASSLSNENGELFF
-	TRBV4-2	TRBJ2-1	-	TGTGCCAGCACCAGAGAAGGGGGAGACCTCTACAATGAGCAGTTCTTC	CASTREGGDLYNEQFF
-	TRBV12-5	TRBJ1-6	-	TGTGCTAGTGGTTTGGGCCAGGGGAAGAATTCACCCCTCCACTTT	CASGLGQGKNSPLHF
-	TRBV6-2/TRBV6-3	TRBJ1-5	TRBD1	TGTGCCAGCAGTTCTACCCCAGGGGGCATTCGCAATCAGCCCCAGCATTTT	CASSSTPGGIRNQPQHF
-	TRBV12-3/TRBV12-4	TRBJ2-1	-	TGTGCCAGCAGTTTATTCACCTACAATGAGCAGTTCTTC	CASSLFTYNEQFF
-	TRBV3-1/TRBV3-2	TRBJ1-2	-	TGTGCCAGCAGCCAGGGCCTTACCCTTAACTATGGCTACACCTTC	CASSQGLTLNYGYTF
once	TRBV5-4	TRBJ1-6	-	TGTGCCAGCAGCTTGGAGGGGTATTCACCCCTCCACTTT	CASSLEGYSPLHF
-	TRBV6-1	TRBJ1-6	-	TGTGCCAGCAGTGACGGGGGCTCCTATAATTCACCCCTCCACTTT	CASSDGGSYNSPLHF
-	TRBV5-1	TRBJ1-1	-	TGCGCCAGCAGCTTGGCGGGGGGAAGGGGAGCTTTCTTT	CASSLAGGRGAFF
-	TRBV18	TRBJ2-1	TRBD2	TGTGCCAGCTCACCCAGGCAGGGGGTCTTAGCGGGAGTGGAGTTCTTC	CASSPRQGVLAGVEFF
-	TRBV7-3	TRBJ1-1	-	TGTGCCAGCAGCTTAGCAGGGATGAACACTGAAGCTTTCTTT	CASSLAGMNTEAFF
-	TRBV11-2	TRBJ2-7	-	TGTGCCAGCAGCTCCGGGACTTTACCAAGCTCCTACGAGCAGTACTTC	CASSSGTLPSSYEQYF
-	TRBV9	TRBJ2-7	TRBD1	TGTGCCAGCAGCGTACGGGACAGTTCCTACGAGCAGTACTTC	CASSVRDSSYEQYF
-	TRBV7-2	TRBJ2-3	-	TGTGCCAGCAGCTTATCCGGGGGTTTTTTTTTAACAGATACGCAGTATTTT	CASSLSGGFFLTDTQYF
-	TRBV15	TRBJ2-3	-	TGTGCCACCAGCAGAAAAACAGGGTCAGATACGCAGTATTTT	CATSRKTGSDTQYF
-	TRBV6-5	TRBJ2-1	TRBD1	TGTGCCAGCAGTACGGACAGGGGAGGTGAGCAGTTCTTC	CASSTDRGGEQFF
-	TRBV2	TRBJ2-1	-	TGTGCCAGCAATGGTGACAGTGTTTTCCTAAGCTCCTACAATGAGCAGTTCTTC	CASNGDSVFLSSYNEQFF
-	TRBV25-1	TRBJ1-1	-	TGTGCCAGCAGTGCCCACTGGAACACTGAAGCTTTCTTT	CASSAHWNTEAFF
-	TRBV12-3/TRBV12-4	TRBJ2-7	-	TGTGCCAGCAGTTTACACACAACCTACGAGCAGTACTTC	CASSLHTTYEQYF
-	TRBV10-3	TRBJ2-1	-	TGTGCCATCAGCCCGGACTCCGGGGCGGGGCAACACAATGAGCAGTTCTTC	CAISPDSGAGQHNEQFF
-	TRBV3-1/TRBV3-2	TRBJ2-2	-	TGTGCCAGCAGCCCTTCGGGGGGCAAAAACACCGGGGAGCTGTTTTTT	CASSPSGGKNTGELFF
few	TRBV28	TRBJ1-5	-	TGTGCCAGCAGTTTATGGCGGCCTTCGGGGCCCCAGCATTTT	CASSLWRPSGPQHF
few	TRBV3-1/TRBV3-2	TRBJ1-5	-	TGTGCCAGCAGCGGAAGGGGGGGGAATCAGCCCCAGCATTTT	CASSGRGGNQPQHF
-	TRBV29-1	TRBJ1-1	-	TGCAGCGTTGAAGATCCCGGGCGGGAGGCTTTCTTT	CSVEDPGREAFF
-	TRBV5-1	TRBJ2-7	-	TGCGCCAGCAGTTTGCAGGGATACGAGCAGTACTTC	CASSLQGYEQYF
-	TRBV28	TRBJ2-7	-	TGTGCCAGCACCGCCCTATCCTACGAGCAGTACTTC	CASTALSYEQYF
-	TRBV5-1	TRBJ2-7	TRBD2	TGCGCCAGCAGCAGGGCTAGCGGGAGTTACGAGCAGTACTTC	CASSRASGSYEQYF
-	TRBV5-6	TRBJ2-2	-	TGTGCCAGCAGCTTGGTCCAGGGGATGGGCGGGGAGCTGTTTTTT	CASSLVQGMGGELFF
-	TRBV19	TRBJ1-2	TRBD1	TGTGCCAGTAAAAGGGACAGGGGAGACTATGGCTACACCTTC	CASKRDRGDYGYTF
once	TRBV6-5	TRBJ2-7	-	TGTGCCAGCAGTACTTACTACGAGCAGTACTTC	CASSTYYEQYF